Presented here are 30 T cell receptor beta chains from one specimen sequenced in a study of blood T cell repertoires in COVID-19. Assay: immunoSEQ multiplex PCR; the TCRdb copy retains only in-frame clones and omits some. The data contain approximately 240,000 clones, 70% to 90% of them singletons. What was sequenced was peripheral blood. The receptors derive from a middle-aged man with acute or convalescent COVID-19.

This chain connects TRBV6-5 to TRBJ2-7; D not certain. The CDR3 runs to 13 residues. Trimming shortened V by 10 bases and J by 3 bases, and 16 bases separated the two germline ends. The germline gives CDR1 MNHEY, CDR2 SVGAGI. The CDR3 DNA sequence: TGTGCCACCCAACTCGACACCTTCTACGAGCAGTACTTC. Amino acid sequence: CATQLDTFYEQYF.

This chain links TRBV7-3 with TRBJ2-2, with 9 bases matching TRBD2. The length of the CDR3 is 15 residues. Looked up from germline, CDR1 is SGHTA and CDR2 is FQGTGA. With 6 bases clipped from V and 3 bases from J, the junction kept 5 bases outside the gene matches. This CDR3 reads CASRRASGDTGELFF. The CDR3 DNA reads TGTGCCAGCAGACGGGCTAGCGGGGACACCGGGGAGCTGTTTTTT.

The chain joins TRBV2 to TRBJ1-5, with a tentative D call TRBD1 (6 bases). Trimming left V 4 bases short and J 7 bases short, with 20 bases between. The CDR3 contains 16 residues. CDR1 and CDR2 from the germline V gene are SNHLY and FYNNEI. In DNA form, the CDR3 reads TGTGCCAGCAGTGTGGGTCAGGGGCCTCTCGGCCAGCCCCAGCATTTT. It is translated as CASSVGQGPLGQPQHF.

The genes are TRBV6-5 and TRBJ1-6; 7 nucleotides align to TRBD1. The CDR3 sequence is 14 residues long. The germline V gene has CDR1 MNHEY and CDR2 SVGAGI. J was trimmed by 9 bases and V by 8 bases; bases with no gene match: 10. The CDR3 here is CASSQGRPSSPLHF. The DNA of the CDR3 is TGTGCCAGCTCACAGGGGCGGCCGAGTTCACCCCTCCACTTT.

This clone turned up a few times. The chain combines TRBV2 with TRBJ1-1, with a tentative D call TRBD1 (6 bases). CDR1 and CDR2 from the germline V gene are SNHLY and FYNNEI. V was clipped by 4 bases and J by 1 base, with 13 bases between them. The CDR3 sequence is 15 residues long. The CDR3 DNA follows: TGTGCCAGCAGTGCCCGAGGGGGGGGGAACACTGAAGCTTTCTTT. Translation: CASSARGGGNTEAFF.

The CDR3 nucleotides read TGTGCTAGTGGTTTGGCTTTCGACAGGGGGAGCAATCAGCCCCAGCATTTT. Its translation: CASGLAFDRGSNQPQHF. V usage is TRBV12-5 and J usage is TRBJ1-5; 9 nucleotides match TRBD1. After removal of 1 base from V and 1 base from J, the junction contained 5 bases not matched to a gene. This CDR3 comprises 17 residues. Germline assignment: CDR1 LGHNT and CDR2 FRNRAP.

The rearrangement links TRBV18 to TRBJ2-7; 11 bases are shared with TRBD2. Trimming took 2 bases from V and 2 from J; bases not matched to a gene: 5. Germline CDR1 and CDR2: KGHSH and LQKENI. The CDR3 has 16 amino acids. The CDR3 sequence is CASSPSLAGGTYEQYF. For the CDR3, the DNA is TGTGCCAGCTCACCATCGCTAGCGGGGGGTACCTACGAGCAGTACTTC.

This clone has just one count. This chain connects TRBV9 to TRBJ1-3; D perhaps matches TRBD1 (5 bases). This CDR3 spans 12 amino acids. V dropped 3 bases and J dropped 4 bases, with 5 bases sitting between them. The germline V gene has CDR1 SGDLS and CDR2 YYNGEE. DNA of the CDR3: TGTGCCAGCAGCGGACAGGGAAACACCATATATTTT. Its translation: CASSGQGNTIYF. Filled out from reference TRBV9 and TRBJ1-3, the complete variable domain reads DSGVTQTPKHLITATGQRVTLRCSPRSGDLSVYWYQQSLDQGLQFLIQYYNGEERAKGNILERFSAQQFPDLHSELNLSSLELGDSALYFCASSGQGNTIYFGEGSWLTVV.

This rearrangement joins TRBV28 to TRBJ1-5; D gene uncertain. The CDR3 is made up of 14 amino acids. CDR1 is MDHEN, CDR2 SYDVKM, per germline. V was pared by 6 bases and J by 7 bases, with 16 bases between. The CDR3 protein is CASREPRGRQPQHF. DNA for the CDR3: TGTGCCAGCAGGGAGCCTAGAGGCCGGCAGCCCCAGCATTTT.

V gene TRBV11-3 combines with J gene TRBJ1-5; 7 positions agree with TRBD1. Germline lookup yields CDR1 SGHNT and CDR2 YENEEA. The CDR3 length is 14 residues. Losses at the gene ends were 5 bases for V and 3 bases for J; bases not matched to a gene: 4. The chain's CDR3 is CASSQGQPNQPQHF. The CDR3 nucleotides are TGTGCCAGCAGCCAGGGACAGCCCAATCAGCCCCAGCATTTT.

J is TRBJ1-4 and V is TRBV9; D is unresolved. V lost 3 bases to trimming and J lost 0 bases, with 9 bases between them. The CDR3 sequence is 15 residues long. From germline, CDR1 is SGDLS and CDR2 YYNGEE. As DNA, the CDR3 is TGTGCCAGCAGCGGAGGAGATTCAACTAATGAAAAACTGTTTTTT. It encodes CASSGGDSTNEKLFF. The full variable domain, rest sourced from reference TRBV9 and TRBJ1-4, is DSGVTQTPKHLITATGQRVTLRCSPRSGDLSVYWYQQSLDQGLQFLIQYYNGEERAKGNILERFSAQQFPDLHSELNLSSLELGDSALYFCASSGGDSTNEKLFFGSGTQLSVL.

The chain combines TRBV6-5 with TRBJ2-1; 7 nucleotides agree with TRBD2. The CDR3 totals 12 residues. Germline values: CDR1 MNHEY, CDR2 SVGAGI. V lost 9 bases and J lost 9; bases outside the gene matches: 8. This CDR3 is CASERGGGEQFF. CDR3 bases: TGTGCCAGTGAGCGAGGCGGGGGTGAGCAGTTCTTC.

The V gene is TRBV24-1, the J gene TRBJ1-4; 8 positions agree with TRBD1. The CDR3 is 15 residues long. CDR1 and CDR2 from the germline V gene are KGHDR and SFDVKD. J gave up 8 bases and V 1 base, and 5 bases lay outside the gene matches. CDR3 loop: CATSDFGQGLEKLFF. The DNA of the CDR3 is TGTGCCACCAGTGATTTTGGACAGGGTTTGGAAAAACTGTTTTTT.

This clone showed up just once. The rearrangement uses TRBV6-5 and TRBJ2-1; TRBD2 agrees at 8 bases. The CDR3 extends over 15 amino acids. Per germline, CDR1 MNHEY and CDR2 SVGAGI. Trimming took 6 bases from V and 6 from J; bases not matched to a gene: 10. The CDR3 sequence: CASSLREGTFNEQFF. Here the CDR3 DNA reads TGTGCCAGCAGCCTCCGGGAGGGAACATTCAATGAGCAGTTCTTC.

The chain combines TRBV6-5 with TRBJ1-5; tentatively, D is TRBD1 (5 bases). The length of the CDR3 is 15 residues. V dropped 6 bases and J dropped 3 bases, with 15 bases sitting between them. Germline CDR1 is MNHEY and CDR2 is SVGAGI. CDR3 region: CASRNTQGFNQPQHF. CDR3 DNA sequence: TGTGCCAGCAGAAATACTCAGGGATTCAATCAGCCCCAGCATTTT.

The CDR3 reads CSVEGRFGGYTF. The CDR3 DNA reads as TGCAGCGTGGAGGGGCGCTTCGGGGGCTACACCTTC. The J gene is TRBJ1-2, the V gene TRBV29-1; a possible D gene is TRBD1 (5 bases). Looked up from germline, CDR1 is SQVTM and CDR2 is ANQGSEA. This CDR3 is 12 amino acids long. Between the trimmed V and J ends, which lost 6 bases and 8 bases, there was a span of 16 bases.

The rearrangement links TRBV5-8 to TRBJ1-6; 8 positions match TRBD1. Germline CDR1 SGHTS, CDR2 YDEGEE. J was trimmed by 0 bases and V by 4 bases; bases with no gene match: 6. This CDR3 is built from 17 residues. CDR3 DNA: TGTGCCAGCAGCCTGGGACAGGCGAGCTCCTATAATTCACCCCTCCACTTT. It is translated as CASSLGQASSYNSPLHF.

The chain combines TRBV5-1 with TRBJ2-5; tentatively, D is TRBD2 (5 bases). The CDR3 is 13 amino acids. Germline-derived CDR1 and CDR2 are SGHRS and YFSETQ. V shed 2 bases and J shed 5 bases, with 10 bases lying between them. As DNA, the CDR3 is TGCGCCAGCAGCTTTAGACGAGGGGAGACCCAGTACTTC. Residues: CASSFRRGETQYF.

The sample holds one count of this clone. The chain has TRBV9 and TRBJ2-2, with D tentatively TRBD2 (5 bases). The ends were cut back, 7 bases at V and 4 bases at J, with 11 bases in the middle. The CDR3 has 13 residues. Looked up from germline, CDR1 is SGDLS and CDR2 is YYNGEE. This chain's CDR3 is CASRGQSTGELFF. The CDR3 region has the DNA TGTGCCAGCCGAGGGCAGAGCACCGGGGAGCTGTTTTTT.

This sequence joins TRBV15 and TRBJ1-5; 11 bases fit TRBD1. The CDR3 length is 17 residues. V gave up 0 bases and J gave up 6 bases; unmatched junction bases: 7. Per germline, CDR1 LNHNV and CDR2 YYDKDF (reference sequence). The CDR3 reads CATSRDPDRGQGQPQHF. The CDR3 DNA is TGTGCCACCAGCAGAGATCCGGACAGGGGGCAGGGTCAGCCCCAGCATTTT.

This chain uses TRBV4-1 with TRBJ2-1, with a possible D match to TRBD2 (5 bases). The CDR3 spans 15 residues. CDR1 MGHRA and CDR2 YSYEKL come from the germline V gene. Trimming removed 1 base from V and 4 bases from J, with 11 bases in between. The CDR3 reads CASSQVTAAYNEQFF. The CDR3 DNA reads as TGCGCCAGCAGCCAAGTTACAGCGGCATACAATGAGCAGTTCTTC.

The CDR3 region has the DNA TGTGCCAGCAGCCCCCAGGGGGCGGGGGGGCGCGCTGAAGCTTTCTTT. Protein product: CASSPQGAGGRAEAFF. This chain links TRBV7-3 with TRBJ1-1, with 8 bases identical to TRBD1. The V gene end was trimmed by 5 bases and the J gene end by 6 bases; junction bases not matched to a gene: 14. CDR1 and CDR2 (germline): SGHTA, FQGTGA. This CDR3 contains 16 residues.

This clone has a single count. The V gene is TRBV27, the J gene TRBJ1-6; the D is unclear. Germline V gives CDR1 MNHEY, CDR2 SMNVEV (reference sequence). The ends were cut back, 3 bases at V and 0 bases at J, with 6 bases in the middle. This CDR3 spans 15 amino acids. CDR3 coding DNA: TGTGCCAGCAGTTTTAATCCCTCCTATAATTCACCCCTCCACTTT. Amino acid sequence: CASSFNPSYNSPLHF.

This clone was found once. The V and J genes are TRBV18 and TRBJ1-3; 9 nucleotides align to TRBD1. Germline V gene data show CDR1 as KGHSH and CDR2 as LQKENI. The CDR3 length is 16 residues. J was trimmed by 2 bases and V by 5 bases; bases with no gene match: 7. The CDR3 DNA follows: TGTGCCAGCTCAGCATTACAGGGGGCTGCTGGAAACACCATATATTTT. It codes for CASSALQGAAGNTIYF.

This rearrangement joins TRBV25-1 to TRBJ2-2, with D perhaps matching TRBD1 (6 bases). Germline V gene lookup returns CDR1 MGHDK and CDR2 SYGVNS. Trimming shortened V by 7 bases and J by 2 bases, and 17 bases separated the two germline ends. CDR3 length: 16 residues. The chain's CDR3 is CASTPTGRGNTGELFF. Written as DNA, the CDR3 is TGTGCCAGCACCCCCACGGGCAGGGGTAACACCGGGGAGCTGTTTTTT.

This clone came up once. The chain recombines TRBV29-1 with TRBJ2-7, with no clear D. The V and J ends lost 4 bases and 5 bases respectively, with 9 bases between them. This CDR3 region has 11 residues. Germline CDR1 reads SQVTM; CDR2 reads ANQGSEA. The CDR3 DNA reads TGCAGCGTTGTCCAGTCCAACGAGCAGTACTTC. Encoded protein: CSVVQSNEQYF.

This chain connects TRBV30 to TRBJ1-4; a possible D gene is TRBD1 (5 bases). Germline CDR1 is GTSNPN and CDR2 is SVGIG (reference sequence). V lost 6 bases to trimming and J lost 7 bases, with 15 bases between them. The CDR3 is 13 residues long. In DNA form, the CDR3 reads TGTGCCTGTTCCCAGGGCATCGGTGAAAAACTGTTTTTT. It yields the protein CACSQGIGEKLFF. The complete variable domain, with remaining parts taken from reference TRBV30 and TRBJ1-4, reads SQTIHQWPATLVQPVGSPLSLECTVEGTSNPNLYWYRQAAGRGLQLLFYSVGIGQISSEVPQNLSASRPQDRQFILSSKKLLLSDSGFYLCACSQGIGEKLFFGSGTQLSVL.

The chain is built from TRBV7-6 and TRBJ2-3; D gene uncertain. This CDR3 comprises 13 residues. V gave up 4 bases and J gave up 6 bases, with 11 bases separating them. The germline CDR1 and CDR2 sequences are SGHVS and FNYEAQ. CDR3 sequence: CASSWNRADTQYF. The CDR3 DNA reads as TGTGCCAGCAGCTGGAATAGAGCGGATACGCAGTATTTT.

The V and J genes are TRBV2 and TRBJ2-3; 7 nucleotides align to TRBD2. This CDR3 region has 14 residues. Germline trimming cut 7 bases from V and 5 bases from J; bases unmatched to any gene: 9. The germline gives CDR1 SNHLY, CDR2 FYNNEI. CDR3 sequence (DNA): TGTGCCAGCAAAAAAGGAGCGGGAAGAGATACGCAGTATTTT. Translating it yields CASKKGAGRDTQYF.

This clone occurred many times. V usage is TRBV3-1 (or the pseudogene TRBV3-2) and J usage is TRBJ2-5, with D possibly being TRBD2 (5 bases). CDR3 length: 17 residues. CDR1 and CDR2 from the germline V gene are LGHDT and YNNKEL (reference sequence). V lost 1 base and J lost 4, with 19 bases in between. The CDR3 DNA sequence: TGTGCCAGCAGCCAAGGAGGTGGGAGTGGGTCATCAGAGACCCAGTACTTC. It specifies CASSQGGGSGSSETQYF.